The 5 T cell receptor beta chains reported below all come from one sample, sequenced in a study of control samples from healthy donors and cancer patients. Profiled with immunoSEQ multiplex PCR; TCRdb holds only in-frame clones, not every one. Of 120,000 or so clones detected, around 93% appear once; the ten largest clones hold 1.5% to 2%. Specimen: PBMCs. These receptor sequences come from a man aged 45-65 years with head and neck cancer.

This clone was counted between two and nine times. The V and J genes are TRBV7-2 and TRBJ2-3; D might be TRBD1 or TRBD2, each matching 6 bases. The CDR3 consists of 13 residues. V shed 5 bases and J shed 4 bases, with 10 bases lying between them. The germline gives CDR1 SGHTA, CDR2 FQGNSA. DNA for the CDR3: TGTGCCAGCAGCCACGGGGGCCCAGATACGCAGTATTTT. It is translated as CASSHGGPDTQYF.

This clone was found a few times. The rearrangement joins TRBV6-5 to TRBJ2-7; D might be TRBD2 (6 bases). The V end was cut by 2 bases, the J end by 0 bases, with 8 bases between. The CDR3 runs to 14 residues. Germline CDR1 reads MNHEY; CDR2 reads SVGAGI. CDR3 sequence (DNA): TGTGCCAGCAGTTACCGGGAGCGCTCCTACGAGCAGTACTTC. Translation: CASSYRERSYEQYF.

The chain's CDR3 is CASDRQGATNYGYTF. DNA for the CDR3: TGTGCCAGCGACAGACAGGGGGCAACGAACTATGGCTACACCTTC. V gene TRBV2 combines with J gene TRBJ1-2, with 10 bases aligning to TRBD1. CDR1 and CDR2 (germline): SNHLY, FYNNEI. The CDR3 consists of 15 residues. V was pared by 8 bases and J by 2 bases, with 8 bases of the junction left unmatched.

CDR3 sequence reads: CASSSGQGEDEAFF. CDR3 DNA: TGTGCCAGCAGCTCCGGACAGGGTGAGGATGAAGCTTTCTTT. The V gene is TRBV7-2, the J gene TRBJ1-1; 8 nucleotides match TRBD1. The CDR3 consists of 14 residues. The V and J ends lost 4 bases and 7 bases, in that order; junction bases with no gene match: 8. Germline V gives CDR1 SGHTA, CDR2 FQGNSA.

In its sample, this clone was seen once. J is TRBJ2-1 and V is TRBV15; D may be TRBD2 (5 bases). With 5 bases removed from V and 7 bases from J, the gap between germline ends came to 15 bases. This CDR3 contains 14 residues. CDR1 and CDR2 from the germline V gene are LNHNV and YYDKDF (reference sequence). The CDR3 nucleotides read TGTGCCACCAGCGGCCCCCCGGGGTGGAATGAGCAGTTCTTC. It is translated as CATSGPPGWNEQFF.